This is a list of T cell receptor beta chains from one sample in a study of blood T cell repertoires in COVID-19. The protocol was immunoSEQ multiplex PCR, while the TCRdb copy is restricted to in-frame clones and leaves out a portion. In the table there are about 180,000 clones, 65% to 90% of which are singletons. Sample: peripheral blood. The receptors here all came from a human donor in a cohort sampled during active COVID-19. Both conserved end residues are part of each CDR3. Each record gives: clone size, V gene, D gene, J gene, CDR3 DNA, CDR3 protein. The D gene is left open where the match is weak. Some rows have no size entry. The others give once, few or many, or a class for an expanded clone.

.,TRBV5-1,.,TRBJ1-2,TGCGCCAGCAGCTCCTCACAGGGCCGGAACTATGGCTACACCTTC,CASSSSQGRNYGYTF
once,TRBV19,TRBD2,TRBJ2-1,TGTGCCAGTAGGGGGATTTTAGCGGGAGTCGCCTACAATGAGCAGTTCTTC,CASRGILAGVAYNEQFF
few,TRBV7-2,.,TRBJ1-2,TGTGCCAGCAGCGTAAATAGCCAGTCAGGGCTATTTTTCTATGGCTACACCTTC,CASSVNSQSGLFFYGYTF
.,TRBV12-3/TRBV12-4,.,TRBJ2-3,TGTGCCAGCAAGAGGGACTTCACAGATACGCAGTATTTT,CASKRDFTDTQYF
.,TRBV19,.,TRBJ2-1,TGTGCCAGCCGGGGGGCCGATGAGCAGTTCTTC,CASRGADEQFF
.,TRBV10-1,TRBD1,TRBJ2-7,TGCGCCAGCAGTGTCGGGACAGACTACGAGCAGTACTTC,CASSVGTDYEQYF
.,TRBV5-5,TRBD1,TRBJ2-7,TGTGCCAGCAGCTTGGGCACAGGGGGCGAGCAGTACTTC,CASSLGTGGEQYF
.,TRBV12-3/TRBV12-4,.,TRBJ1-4,TGTGCCAGCAGTGCTGAGGGAAAACTGTTTTTT,CASSAEGKLFF
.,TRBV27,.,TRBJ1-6,TGTGCCAGCAGTTTAATCCAGAATAATTCACCCCTCCACTTT,CASSLIQNNSPLHF
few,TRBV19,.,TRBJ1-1,TGTGCCAGTAGTATCCGGGTGAACACTGAAGCTTTCTTT,CASSIRVNTEAFF
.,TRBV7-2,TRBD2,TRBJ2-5,TGTGCCAGCAGCTTAGAGTCGGGGGGGTCTTACTTC,CASSLESGGSYF
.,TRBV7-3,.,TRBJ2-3,TGTGCCAGCAGCTTAACGATCCGCCGGGATACGCAGTATTTT,CASSLTIRRDTQYF
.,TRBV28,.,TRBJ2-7,TGTGCCAGCAGCTTGGTCTTTCGGGGAAAGAAATACGAGCAGTACTTC,CASSLVFRGKKYEQYF
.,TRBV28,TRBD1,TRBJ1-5,TGTGCCAGCAGTTTATTCGAGGGGGCTTTTGGTGGCTTTAGCAATCAGCCCCAGCATTTT,CASSLFEGAFGGFSNQPQHF
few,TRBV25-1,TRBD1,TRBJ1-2,TGTGCCAGCAGTGAGGACAGGTATGGCTACACCTTC,CASSEDRYGYTF
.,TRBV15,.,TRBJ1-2,TGTGCCACCAGCAGAGGTGACAGGCCCGCGAGTAACTATGGCTACACCTTC,CATSRGDRPASNYGYTF
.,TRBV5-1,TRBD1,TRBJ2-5,TGCGCCAGCAGCTTCCGAGGACAGGGCGTGGAGACCCAGTACTTC,CASSFRGQGVETQYF
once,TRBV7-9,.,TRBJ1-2,TGTGCCAGCAGCGGCCGGGAGGGTGGCTACACCTTC,CASSGREGGYTF
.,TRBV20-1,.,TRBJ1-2,TGCAGTGCTAGTGGACAGAGATATGGCTACACCTTC,CSASGQRYGYTF
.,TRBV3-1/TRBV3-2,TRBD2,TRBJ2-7,TGTGCCAGCAGCCTGGGACTAGCGGTATCCGAGCAGTACTTC,CASSLGLAVSEQYF
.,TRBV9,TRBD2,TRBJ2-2,TGTGCCAGCAGCTTATACCCGGGACTAGCGGGAGGCACCGGGGAGCTGTTTTTT,CASSLYPGLAGGTGELFF
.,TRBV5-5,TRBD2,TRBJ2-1,TGTGCCAGCAGCTCCTGGACTAGCGGGTACAATGAGCAGTTCTTC,CASSSWTSGYNEQFF
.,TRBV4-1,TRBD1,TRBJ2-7,TGCGCCAGCAGCCAATATGGGACAGTATTCGACGAGCAGTACTTC,CASSQYGTVFDEQYF
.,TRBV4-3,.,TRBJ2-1,TGCGCCAGCAGCCAAGATCTGGGGGAGGCCTACAATGAGCAGTTCTTC,CASSQDLGEAYNEQFF
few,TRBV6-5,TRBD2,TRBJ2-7,TGTGCCAGCAGGGGGGGACTAGCGGGAGTCTACGAGCAGTACTTC,CASRGGLAGVYEQYF
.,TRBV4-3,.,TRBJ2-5,TGCGCCAGCAGCCAAGGTACGACTAACCAAGAGACCCAGTACTTC,CASSQGTTNQETQYF
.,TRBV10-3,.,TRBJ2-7,TGTGCCATCAGCCCGGACAGTAGTCCCTACGAGCAGTACTTC,CAISPDSSPYEQYF
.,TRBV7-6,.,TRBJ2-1,TGTGCCAGCAGCTTAGTGGGACTGAGGACAGGCAACAATGAGCAGTTCTTC,CASSLVGLRTGNNEQFF
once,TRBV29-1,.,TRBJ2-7,TGCAGCGTTGAAGGGGCAGCTCTCTACGAGCAGTACTTC,CSVEGAALYEQYF
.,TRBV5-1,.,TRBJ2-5,TGCGCCAGCAGCTTGGGGGCGGGACGTGGGGAAGAGACCCAGTACTTC,CASSLGAGRGEETQYF
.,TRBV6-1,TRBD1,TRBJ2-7,TGTGCCAGCAGTGAAGCGCTGTTTTTGGGACAGGGGAACGAGCAGTACTTC,CASSEALFLGQGNEQYF
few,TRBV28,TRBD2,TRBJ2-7,TGTGCCAGCGGGGGGGACCCATCCTACGAGCAGTACTTC,CASGGDPSYEQYF
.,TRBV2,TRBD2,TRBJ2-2,TGTGCCAGCAGTGAAGATGGCGGGAGGAGCGGGGAGCTGTTTTTT,CASSEDGGRSGELFF
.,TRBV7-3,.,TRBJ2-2,TGTGCCAGCGGAAAGCGCCCTAACACCGGGGAGCTGTTTTTT,CASGKRPNTGELFF
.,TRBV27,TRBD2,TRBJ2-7,TGTGCCAGCAGTTTATCTCTAGCGGGGGGGACCTACGAGCAGTACTTC,CASSLSLAGGTYEQYF
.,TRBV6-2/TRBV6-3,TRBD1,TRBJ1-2,TGTGCCAGCAGCTATGGACAGGCTGGGAACTATGGCTACACCTTC,CASSYGQAGNYGYTF